Sequencing of this TCR beta chain was carried out in a study of T cell repertoires in cytomegalovirus infection. TCRdb analysed the reads with MiXCR anew, one entry per CDR3 protein. The sample comprises 150,000 to 200,000 distinct CDR3 sequences, roughly 17% of which are singletons, and around 20% rests with the top ten. Germline assignment: CDR1 MNHEY and CDR2 SVGEGT. The junction had 6 bases not matched to a gene; V was cut back by 4 bases and J by 5 bases. This CDR3 is 14 amino acids long. This TCR derives from a human donor in good health (CMV status not recorded). Some clones in this sample may be carry-over from other donors' samples. Sample: CD8+ T cells from PBMCs. The chain joins TRBV6-2 or TRBV6-3 to TRBJ2-7, with 9 positions matching TRBD2. The CDR3 loop reads CASSWTSEGNEQYF. CDR3 bases: TGTGCCAGCAGTTGGACTAGCGAGGGAAACGAGCAGTACTTC.